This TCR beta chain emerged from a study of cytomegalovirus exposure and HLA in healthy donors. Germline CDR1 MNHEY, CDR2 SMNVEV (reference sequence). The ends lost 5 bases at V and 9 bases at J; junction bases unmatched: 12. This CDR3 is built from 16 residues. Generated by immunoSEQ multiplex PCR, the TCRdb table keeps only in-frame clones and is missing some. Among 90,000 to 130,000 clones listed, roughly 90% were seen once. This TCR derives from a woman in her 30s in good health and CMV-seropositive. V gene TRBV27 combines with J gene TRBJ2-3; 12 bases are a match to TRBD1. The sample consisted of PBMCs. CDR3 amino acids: CASSPGQGARGDTQYF. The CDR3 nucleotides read TGTGCCAGCAGTCCGGGACAGGGGGCCAGGGGAGACACGCAGTATTTT.